This TCR beta chain came from a study of T cell responses to AZD1222 COVID-19 vaccine. With respect to this clone: Antigen specificity is unknown.

Sequencing was performed with immunoSEQ multiplex PCR; in TCRdb, only in-frame clones are kept and a portion is missing. The table records tens of thousands of clones, roughly nine tenths of them present only once. Overall study findings and caveats: None of the repertoires were sampled until the peak T cell response had passed. Recipients of AZD1222 seropositive at baseline numbered only five or six.

The V gene lost 5 bases and the J gene lost 2 bases, with 7 bases spanning the gap. The CDR3 has 12 residues. This TCR derives from an adult in good health. Here the sequenced sample was peripheral blood, taken on day 0 of AZD1222 vaccination. The chain couples TRBV12-3 or TRBV12-4 to TRBJ2-7; D gene ambiguous. CDR3 DNA: TGTGCCAGCAGTAGACAAGCCTACGAGCAGTACTTC. Translation: CASSRQAYEQYF.